The rows below give T cell receptor beta chains drawn from one sample of a study of cytomegalovirus exposure and HLA in healthy donors. Assay used: immunoSEQ multiplex PCR; TCRdb lists only in-frame clones, some missing. The sample includes roughly 300,000 clones, 86% of them seen just once. The sequencing input was PBMCs. Source of these receptors: a woman under 30 in good health and CMV-seronegative. Each CDR3 is given with its conserved first and last residue.

>TRBV19|14
CASSRVGDLYEQYF
>TRBV19|17
CASRTISGAYSNQPQHF
>TRBV7-7|15
CASSQGQGAGEKLFF
>TRBV7-9|16
CASRSRLERERNEQFF
>TRBV5-4|13
CASSVGLATEAFF
>TRBV5-1|14
CASSFQRDYNEQFF
>TRBV2|13
CACNRAASETQYF
>TRBV6-5|14
CASIRAQGSIEQYF
>TRBV28|14
CASKTGDGNQPQHF
>TRBV19|15
CASSRTTGGGYGYTF
>TRBV7-9|15
CASSPGLADQETQYF
>TRBV21-1|20
CASSKVWGSAASGTYNEQFF
>TRBV5-1|15
CASRRDPGMNQPQHF
>TRBV6-6|11
CASSGGGEAFF
>TRBV27|13
CASSRTGAVGYTF
>TRBV6-1|16
CASSAGTGDVSYEQYF
>TRBV5-1|15
CASSAPDRHPDEQYF
>TRBV19|15
CASSSGQGAATEAFF
>TRBV28|13
CASRRDSPYEQYF
>TRBV9|15
CASSVSGTGGEKLFF
>TRBV28|15
CASPPAGGAPDTQYF
>TRBV14|17
CASSEERLAGGANEQFF
>TRBV5-1|15
CASSIGTGGTYGYTF
>TRBV27|13
CASTTQENTEAFF
>TRBV4-1|17
CASSQDKQAGVGQPQHF
>TRBV7-2|14
CASTLGQFTDTQYF
>TRBV2|13
CASITGSSYEQYF
>TRBV10-1|20
CASSERLAGGPKERDPGQYF
>TRBV5-1|14
CASSLRQGSGELFF
>TRBV2|13
CASSYRGLNEQFF
>TRBV15|15
CATSRPSGSRGELFF
>TRBV5-6|15
CASSLSLAGNNEQFF
>TRBV7-3|16
CASSTTSGSHGDTQYF
>TRBV18|17
CASSVTTSGRYYNEQFF
>TRBV28|16
CASSSTGTGYDQPQHF
>TRBV2|15
CASRLQGPANYGYTF
>TRBV29-1|11
CSGRTDTEAFF
>TRBV28|17
CASSSLPADSGEETQYF
>TRBV30|15
CAWSVYSGSWETQYF
>TRBV27|14
CASSLSSAKNIQYF
>TRBV29-1|14
CSVRDRGSYNEQFF
>TRBV15|15
CATSPRGRGVSEQYF